The entry that follows covers one TCR beta chain sequence. The antigen remains undetermined. This sample was included in a study of T cells in Graves' hyperthyroidism and ophthalmopathy. Whole-study findings and limits: Clonotypes that were expanded in thyroid above 0.001 mostly appeared in blood too.

The investigators amplified TCR beta CDR3 regions from RNA transcripts. Primed by the HTBI set, a first-round RT-PCR was run on the TCR CDR3. In TCRdb, the multiplex PCR reads were re-called with MiXCR into one record per CDR3 protein. The data contain 300,000 to 500,000 distinct CDR3 sequences, about 15% of them seen just once; the ten biggest clones take up around a third. V lost 6 bases to trimming and J lost 6 bases; unmatched junction nucleotides: 6. Germline loops: CDR1 SNHLY, CDR2 FYNNEI. The CDR3 is 15 amino acids. This clonotype was sampled from a woman under 40 with Graves' hyperthyroidism. Sequencing input: blood. The rearrangement links TRBV2 to TRBJ2-2; 11 nucleotides match TRBD1. CDR3 nucleotides: TGTGCCAGCAGAGGACAGGGGGCAGGGGCCGGGGAGCTGTTTTTT. Encoded protein: CASRGQGAGAGELFF.